This T cell receptor (beta chain) was identified during a study of CD8 T cells in ankylosing spondylitis. Study-level findings and limits: Researchers reportedly found disease-linked clones significantly enriched in matched ankylosing spondylitis synovial fluid.

One entry per CDR3 protein results from TCRdb running MiXCR on the 5' RACE reads. The table has 200,000 to 250,000 distinct CDR3 sequences, approximately 8.4% seen once. This CDR3 comprises 14 residues. With 3 bases clipped from V and 3 bases from J, the junction kept 5 bases outside the gene matches. Per germline, CDR1 LNHDA and CDR2 SQIVND (reference sequence). This clonotype occurred many times. The target antigen is unknown. This sequence originates from a female donor with ankylosing spondylitis or in good health (not recorded which). The material sequenced was blood, either unsorted or a sorted T cell fraction (not recorded which). This chain links TRBV19 with TRBJ2-7; 7 positions agree with TRBD2. The DNA of the CDR3 is TGTGCCAGTAGTATCCCGGGACTACTCTACGAGCAGTACTTC. Its protein product is CASSIPGLLYEQYF.